Here is one TCR beta chain with its context. This sample is part of a study of shared clonotypes between healthy human individuals. Only in-frame clones appear in the TCRdb table, and some are missing; sequencing was by immunoSEQ multiplex PCR. The sample includes fewer than 600,000 clones, roughly four fifths of them seen just once. The CDR3 contains 14 residues. CDR1 is SGHRS, CDR2 YFSETQ, per germline. The ends were cut back, 4 bases at V and 2 bases at J, with 13 bases in the middle. The chain carries TRBV5-1 and TRBJ2-7; D is unclear. The source is a woman in her forties in good health. Some clones in this sample may be carry-over from other donors' samples. The sample consisted of PBMCs. This chain's CDR3 is CASSAPGLTYEQYF. For the CDR3, the DNA is TGCGCCAGCAGCGCACCGGGCCTCACCTACGAGCAGTACTTC.